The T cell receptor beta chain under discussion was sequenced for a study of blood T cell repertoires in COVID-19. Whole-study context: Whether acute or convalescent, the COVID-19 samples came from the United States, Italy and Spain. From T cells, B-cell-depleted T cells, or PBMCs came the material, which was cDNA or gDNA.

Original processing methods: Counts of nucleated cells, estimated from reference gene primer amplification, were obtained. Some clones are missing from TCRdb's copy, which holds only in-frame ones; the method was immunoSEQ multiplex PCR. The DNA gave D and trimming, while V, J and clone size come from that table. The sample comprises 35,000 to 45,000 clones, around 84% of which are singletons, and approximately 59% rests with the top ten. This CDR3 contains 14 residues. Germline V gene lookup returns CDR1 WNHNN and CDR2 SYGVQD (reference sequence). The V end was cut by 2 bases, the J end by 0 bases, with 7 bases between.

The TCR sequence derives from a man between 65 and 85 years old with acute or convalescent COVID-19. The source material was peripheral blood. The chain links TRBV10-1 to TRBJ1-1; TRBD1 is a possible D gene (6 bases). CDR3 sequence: CASSEDRMNTEAFF. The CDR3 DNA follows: TGCGCCAGCAGTGAGGACAGGATGAACACTGAAGCTTTCTTT.